These 28 T cell receptor beta chains originate from one sample sequenced in a study of T cell responses to AZD1222 COVID-19 vaccine. The protocol was immunoSEQ multiplex PCR, while the TCRdb copy is restricted to in-frame clones and leaves out a portion. The table records fewer than 180,000 clones, roughly 92% of them present only once. Here the sequenced sample was peripheral blood, taken on day 0 of AZD1222 vaccination. The receptors come from an adult in good health.

V gene TRBV7-9 combines with J gene TRBJ1-4; D is unclear. Germline V gene lookup returns CDR1 SEHNR and CDR2 FQNEAQ (reference sequence). There are 12 residues in the CDR3. V was pared by 5 bases and J by 7 bases, with 8 bases between. CDR3 sequence (DNA): TGTGCCAGCAGCGTCCCCGGTGAAAAACTGTTTTTT. Translated: CASSVPGEKLFF.

The gene calls are TRBV5-1 and TRBJ1-1, with D possibly TRBD1 on 6 matching bases. V was trimmed by 3 bases and J by 1 base, leaving 16 bases between them. CDR3 length equals 16 residues. Germline CDR1 reads SGHRS; CDR2 reads YFSETQ. For the CDR3, the DNA is TGCGCCAGCAGCTCCTCCCTGAGGGACAAGAACACTGAAGCTTTCTTT. This gives the protein CASSSSLRDKNTEAFF.

The chain joins TRBV28 to TRBJ2-1; D may be TRBD2 (5 bases). This CDR3 contains 12 residues. Trimming removed 7 bases at V and 9 bases at J, with 13 bases between. The germline gives CDR1 MDHEN, CDR2 SYDVKM. The CDR3 DNA reads TGTGCCAGCAACGCGGGTTGGGGTGAGCAGTTCTTC. Protein product: CASNAGWGEQFF.

The chain is built from TRBV18 and TRBJ1-3; TRBD1 might be the D (5 bases). Germline V gene data show CDR1 as KGHSH and CDR2 as LQKENI. The ends were cut back, 5 bases at V and 0 bases at J, with 11 bases in the middle. The CDR3 covers 15 residues. This chain's CDR3 is CASSSGPSSGNTIYF. The DNA for the CDR3 is TGTGCCAGCTCATCGGGACCCAGCTCTGGAAACACCATATATTTT. Variable domain in full (rest from reference TRBV18 and TRBJ1-3): NAGVMQNPRHLVRRRGQEARLRCSPMKGHSHVYWYRQLPEEGLKFMVYLQKENIIDESGMPKERFSAEFPKEGPSILRIQQVVRGDSAAYFCASSSGPSSGNTIYFGEGSWLTVV.

The V and J genes are TRBV11-2 and TRBJ2-5, with D tentatively TRBD2 (8 bases). Per germline, CDR1 SGHAT and CDR2 FQNNGV. The CDR3 extends over 18 amino acids. Trimming shortened V by 5 bases and J by 1 base, and 23 bases separated the two germline ends. CDR3 region: CASSQGDEAGVSQETQYF. DNA of the CDR3: TGTGCCAGCAGCCAGGGGGATGAAGCGGGGGTTTCCCAAGAGACCCAGTACTTC. Combining the CDR3 with reference TRBV11-2 and TRBJ2-5 gives the whole variable domain EAGVAQSPRYKIIEKRQSVAFWCNPISGHATLYWYQQILGQGPKLLIQFQNNGVVDDSQLPKDRFSAERLKGVDSTLKIQPAKLEDSAVYLCASSQGDEAGVSQETQYFGPGTRLLVL.

The chain joins TRBV6-5 to TRBJ2-3; TRBD2 aligns across 7 bases. This CDR3 comprises 14 residues. The V segment lost 4 bases and the J segment 3 bases; nucleotides outside the gene matches: 4. Germline assignment: CDR1 MNHEY and CDR2 SVGAGI. DNA for the CDR3: TGTGCCAGCAGTTGGGACTACCAGACAGATACGCAGTATTTT. Encoded protein: CASSWDYQTDTQYF.

This clone was counted once. The J gene is TRBJ1-2, the V gene TRBV7-2; TRBD1 agrees at 7 bases. V gave up 5 bases and J gave up 3 bases; unmatched junction bases: 18. The germline V gene encodes CDR1 SGHTA and CDR2 FQGNSA. This CDR3 comprises 18 residues. The CDR3 loop reads CASSPRGGTNTGDYGYTF. The CDR3 DNA sequence: TGTGCCAGCAGCCCACGGGGAGGGACGAATACAGGGGACTATGGCTACACCTTC.

The rearrangement uses TRBV27 and TRBJ2-5; D gene uncertain. Per the germline V gene, CDR1 is MNHEY and CDR2 is SMNVEV (reference sequence). The germline V and J ends were trimmed by 5 bases and 8 bases, with 18 bases remaining between them. The CDR3 spans 14 residues. For the CDR3, the DNA is TGTGCCAGCAGTCTCCATAACTCAAGAGATACCCAGTACTTC. It yields the protein CASSLHNSRDTQYF.

The gene calls are TRBV2 and TRBJ1-6, with 11 bases that match TRBD1. Germline assignment: CDR1 SNHLY and CDR2 FYNNEI. With V trimmed by 6 bases and J by 7 bases, 2 bases remained unmatched. This CDR3 contains 14 residues. Written as DNA, the CDR3 is TGTGCCAGCAGCGGACAGGGGGCGAATTCACCCCTCCACTTT. Protein product: CASSGQGANSPLHF.

V and J are TRBV28 and TRBJ2-3; D gene ambiguous. V dropped 2 bases and J dropped 8 bases, with 11 bases sitting between them. Germline CDR1 reads MDHEN; CDR2 reads SYDVKM. The CDR3 spans 13 residues. The CDR3 sequence: CASSLELRGTQYF. CDR3 nucleotide sequence: TGTGCCAGCAGTTTAGAACTGAGAGGTACGCAGTATTTT.

The J gene is TRBJ1-5, the V gene TRBV2; D uncertain. The V end lost 7 bases, the J end lost 5 bases, and 18 bases lay between the germline ends. CDR1 is SNHLY and CDR2 is FYNNEI in the germline V gene. The CDR3 extends over 15 amino acids. CDR3 loop: CASKGLGRNHQPQHF. The CDR3 DNA follows: TGTGCCAGCAAGGGTTTGGGAAGGAACCATCAGCCCCAGCATTTT.

The chain combines TRBV19 with TRBJ1-5, with D unclear. CDR1 is LNHDA, CDR2 SQIVND, per germline (reference sequence). This CDR3 region has 14 residues. Trimming pared 10 bases from V and 10 bases from J, leaving 23 bases between. CDR3 residues: CATSEKDPISPQHF. The CDR3 DNA reads TGTGCCACCTCAGAGAAAGACCCTATCAGCCCCCAGCATTTT.

The V call is TRBV7-8, the J call TRBJ2-3; D not resolved. V gave up 0 bases and J gave up 2 bases, with 9 bases separating them. Per the germline V gene, CDR1 is SGHVS and CDR2 is FQNEAQ. The CDR3 runs 15 residues. The CDR3 nucleotides are TGTGCCAGCAGCTTAGCGACCCAGCCCACAGATACGCAGTATTTT. Its protein product is CASSLATQPTDTQYF. The full variable domain, completed using reference TRBV7-8 and TRBJ2-3, is GAGVSQSPRYKVAKRGQDVALRCDPISGHVSLFWYQQALGQGPEFLTYFQNEAQLDKSGLPSDRFFAERPEGSVSTLKIQRTQQEDSAVYLCASSLATQPTDTQYFGPGTRLTVL.

The chain couples TRBV21-1 to TRBJ2-6; the tabulated D call, TRBD1, remains unverified against the DNA. TRBV21-1 is an annotated pseudogene. This CDR3 spans 20 amino acids. The DNA of the CDR3 is TGTGCCAGCAGCAAAACGTTTTGGGCCCCGACGAGCTCTGGGGCCAACGTCCTGACTTTC. It encodes CASSKTFWAPTSSGANVLTF.

The chain employs TRBV30 and TRBJ1-4; no definite D call. Germline V lookup: CDR1 GTSNPN, CDR2 SVGIG (reference sequence). The V end was cut by 4 bases, the J end by 0 bases, with 12 bases between. The CDR3 length is 15 residues. This CDR3 reads CAWNPRRATNEKLFF. DNA of the CDR3: TGTGCCTGGAATCCACGTCGGGCAACTAATGAAAAACTGTTTTTT.

This clone was detected a few times. The V gene is TRBV5-1, the J gene TRBJ1-1; 12 nucleotides agree with TRBD1. The V gene's germline CDR1 is SGHRS and CDR2 YFSETQ. V lost 4 bases and J lost 8; bases outside the gene matches: 12. The CDR3 covers 16 residues. CDR3 in DNA: TGCGCCAGCAGCGCGGGACAGGGGGCCCTATATGGGGAAGCTTTCTTT. It yields the protein CASSAGQGALYGEAFF.

This chain joins TRBV6-2 or TRBV6-3 and TRBJ1-2; 9 bases are shared with TRBD1. CDR1 is MNHEY and CDR2 is SVGEGT in the germline V gene. This CDR3 contains 16 residues. J gave up 4 bases and V 2 bases, and 8 bases lay outside the gene matches. The CDR3 nucleotides are TGTGCCAGCAGTTACGACGGCCCGGGACAGGGCTATGGCTACACCTTC. Translating gives CASSYDGPGQGYGYTF.

Only a few counts were recorded for this clone. The J gene is TRBJ1-2, the V gene TRBV3-1 (or the pseudogene TRBV3-2); tentatively, D is TRBD1 (5 bases). The CDR3 loop spans 16 amino acids. V lost 3 bases to trimming and J lost 1 base, with 15 bases between them. Per the germline V gene, CDR1 is LGHDT and CDR2 is YNNKEL (reference sequence). The CDR3 DNA sequence: TGTGCCAGCAGCCATAAAGGGACCCAGCGTAACTATGGCTACACCTTC. This codes for CASSHKGTQRNYGYTF.

CDR3 in amino acids: CASSLRSGDNEQFF. The CDR3 DNA is TGTGCCAGCAGCTTAAGGTCGGGGGACAATGAGCAGTTCTTC. The chain couples TRBV7-3 to TRBJ2-1, with D possibly being TRBD2 (6 bases). V was trimmed by 1 base and J by 5 bases, leaving 9 bases between them. This CDR3 is 14 amino acids long. CDR1 and CDR2 (germline): SGHTA, FQGTGA.

V usage is TRBV19 and J usage is TRBJ1-2; unclear D gene. CDR3 length equals 12 residues. Trimming left V 6 bases short and J 5 bases short, with 10 bases between. Germline V gene lookup returns CDR1 LNHDA and CDR2 SQIVND (reference sequence). This chain's CDR3 is CASRADFYGYTF. The DNA for the CDR3 is TGTGCCAGTAGAGCGGATTTTTATGGCTACACCTTC.

The chain couples TRBV7-9 to TRBJ2-5; D may be TRBD1 (5 bases). CDR1 and CDR2 (germline): SEHNR, FQNEAQ (reference sequence). With 4 bases removed from V and 0 bases from J, the gap between germline ends came to 12 bases. The CDR3 totals 15 residues. CDR3 nucleotides: TGTGCCAGCAGCTCTAGGGGTTGGTACCAAGAGACCCAGTACTTC. This sequence encodes CASSSRGWYQETQYF. Looking up the rest from reference TRBV7-9 and TRBJ2-5 gives the full variable domain: DTGVSQNPRHKITKRGQNVTFRCDPISEHNRLYWYRQTLGQGPEFLTYFQNEAQLEKSRLLSDRFSAERPKGSFSTLEIQRTEQGDSAMYLCASSSRGWYQETQYFGPGTRLLVL.

V gene TRBV27 combines with J gene TRBJ2-2, with 13 bases that match TRBD2. The CDR3 length is 16 residues. Germline V gives CDR1 MNHEY, CDR2 SMNVEV (reference sequence). V shed 7 bases and J 5 bases; nucleotides not matched to a gene: 7. The CDR3 reads CASTELAGGRTGELFF. The CDR3, as DNA: TGTGCCAGCACCGAACTAGCGGGAGGGCGGACCGGGGAGCTGTTTTTT.

The V call is TRBV24-1, the J call TRBJ2-2; TRBD1 might be the D (6 bases). The CDR3 has 16 residues. The germline V gene has CDR1 KGHDR and CDR2 SFDVKD. The V and J ends lost 0 bases and 4 bases respectively, with 11 bases between them. In nucleotides, the CDR3 is TGTGCCACCAGTGATTTGCCCAGGGGCGGCACCGGGGAGCTGTTTTTT. This translates into CATSDLPRGGTGELFF.

The V gene is TRBV18, the J gene TRBJ2-3; TRBD2 is a possible D gene (5 bases). Germline CDR1 KGHSH, CDR2 LQKENI. V lost 0 bases and J 1 base, leaving 5 bases between the germline ends. This CDR3 region has 14 residues. CDR3 amino acids: CASSPPSGTDTQYF. The CDR3, as DNA: TGTGCCAGCTCACCACCTAGCGGCACAGATACGCAGTATTTT.

This chain links TRBV9 with TRBJ2-5, with 10 bases matching TRBD1. The germline CDR1 and CDR2 sequences are SGDLS and YYNGEE. The CDR3 contains 15 residues. V lost 0 bases to trimming and J lost 5 bases; unmatched junction nucleotides: 4. CDR3 loop: CASSVAGTGVETQYF. The CDR3 DNA sequence: TGTGCCAGCAGCGTAGCTGGGACAGGGGTGGAGACCCAGTACTTC.

The chain combines TRBV18 with TRBJ2-1; TRBD2 aligns across 8 bases. Germline CDR1 reads KGHSH; CDR2 reads LQKENI. The CDR3 sequence is 17 residues long. V was pared by 10 bases and J by 5 bases, with 19 bases of the junction left unmatched. As DNA, the CDR3 is TGTGCCACTCGGGGTCTAGTGGCGGGAGGTCGGAACAATGAGCAGTTCTTC. Encoded protein: CATRGLVAGGRNNEQFF.

The DNA for the CDR3 is TGTGCCAGCAGTTTACCATCGTATGGCTACACCTTC. Encoded protein: CASSLPSYGYTF. The rearrangement joins TRBV28 to TRBJ1-2; no firm D call. CDR1 and CDR2 from the germline V gene are MDHEN and SYDVKM. Trimming removed 2 bases from V and 5 bases from J, with 6 bases in between. The CDR3 is 12 residues long.

CDR3 sequence reads: CASSIAPGTATDTQYF. The CDR3 coding sequence is TGTGCCAGTAGTATAGCTCCCGGGACAGCCACAGATACGCAGTATTTT. The chain employs TRBV19 and TRBJ2-3, with 7 bases aligning to TRBD1. The CDR3 is made up of 16 amino acids. With 1 base clipped from V and 2 bases from J, the junction kept 6 bases outside the gene matches. Germline CDR1 LNHDA, CDR2 SQIVND (reference sequence).